What follows describes a single T cell receptor (beta chain). Its antigen is not known. This sample stems from a study of T cell repertoires in cytomegalovirus infection. Background on the study: Used in the study were CMV epitopes, some recently identified and HLA-C-restricted, others well-studied and HLA-B-restricted. An indication of both CMV infection and matching HLA type came from public TCR beta signatures.

Study observations and caveats: HLA-C-restricted CMV-specific TCR beta clonotypes prevailed in the ex vivo response.

MiXCR was run by TCRdb on the reads, yielding one entry per CDR3 protein. Altogether a few hundred thousand distinct CDR3 sequences are present, roughly a third being singletons, with the ten largest covering 15% to 20%. Between the trimmed V and J ends, which lost 8 bases and 8 bases, there was a span of 21 bases. The CDR3 consists of 14 residues. Germline V lookup: CDR1 SGHDN, CDR2 FVKESK. The sequencing here drew on cultured PBMCs, taken from culture after CMV antigen stimulation. This chain joins TRBV14 and TRBJ1-2, with D maybe TRBD1 (6 bases). The receptor was derived from a human donor in good health (CMV status not recorded). Some clones in this sample may be carry-over from other donors' samples. CDR3 amino acids: CASGRDTGAGGYTF. The CDR3 coding sequence is TGTGCCAGCGGACGGGACACCGGGGCCGGAGGCTACACCTTC.